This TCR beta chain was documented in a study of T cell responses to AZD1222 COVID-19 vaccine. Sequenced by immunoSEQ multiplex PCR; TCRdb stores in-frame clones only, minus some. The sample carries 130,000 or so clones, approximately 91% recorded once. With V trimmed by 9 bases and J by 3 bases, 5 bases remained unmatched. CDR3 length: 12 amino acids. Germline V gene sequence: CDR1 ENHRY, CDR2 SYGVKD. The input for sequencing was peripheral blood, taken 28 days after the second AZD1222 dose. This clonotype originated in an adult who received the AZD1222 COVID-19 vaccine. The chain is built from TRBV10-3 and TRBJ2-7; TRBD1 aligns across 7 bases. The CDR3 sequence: CAIKGQDYEQYF. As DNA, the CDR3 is TGTGCCATAAAAGGACAGGACTACGAGCAGTACTTC.